The 3 T cell receptor beta chains in this list originate from one sample, sequenced in a study of T-cell reconstitution after alpha-beta-depleted transplantation in children. The authors prepared the TCRbeta library with unique molecular identifiers. Via MiXCR, TCRdb re-called the PCR reads, giving one row per CDR3 protein. The sample has some 260,000 distinct CDR3 sequences; 20% to 30% are singletons. This specimen was PBMCs, mostly from graft donor cells, taken 360 days after TCRalphabeta/CD19-depleted stem cell transplant. These receptors came from a female patient younger than 10 who had a stem cell transplant for congenital amegakaryocytic thrombocytopenia, so the T cells may come from the graft donor.

This clonotype has a handful of counts. The J gene is TRBJ2-3, the V gene TRBV3-1; possibly TRBD1 or TRBD2 for D (5 bases each). V lost 1 base and J lost 2, with 16 bases in between. Germline V CDR1 and CDR2: LGHDT, YNNKEL (reference sequence). The CDR3 loop spans 17 amino acids. The CDR3 reads CASSQVGGTPSTDTQYF. The DNA of the CDR3 is TGTGCCAGCAGCCAAGTTGGGGGAACGCCATCCACAGATACGCAGTATTTT.

The rearrangement joins TRBV28 to TRBJ2-1; tentatively, D is TRBD2 (5 bases). Germline CDR1 reads MDHEN; CDR2 reads SYDVKM. The V end was cut by 5 bases, the J end by 5 bases, with 10 bases between. This CDR3 is 13 amino acids long. CDR3: CASSVAYDNEQFF. The CDR3 DNA is TGTGCCAGCAGTGTAGCGTACGACAATGAGCAGTTCTTC.

In its sample, this clonotype was seen many times. The gene calls are TRBV4-1 and TRBJ2-3; TRBD2 matches 7 bases. Germline CDR1 reads MGHRA; CDR2 reads YSYEKL. The trim removed 3 bases at V and 0 bases at J, leaving 9 bases unmatched. The CDR3 loop spans 17 amino acids. Written as DNA, the CDR3 is TGCGCCAGCAGCCAGACCATAAGCGGGACTAGCACAGATACGCAGTATTTT. Translating it yields CASSQTISGTSTDTQYF.